Given below is one T cell receptor beta chain in context. This clone came up once. No antigen is known for it. Base-call qualities are not available, and no considerably larger clone is one nucleotide away. The intended sense of this specimen's time point label: baseline before first vaccination. Vaccinee samples came from UK trials COV001 and COV002, including a single-blind randomized controlled phase 2/3 trial of AZD1222 (ChAdOx1 nCoV-19) in healthy adults. For TCRbeta chain sequencing, PBMC samples were collected from trial participants at day 0 and at day 28 after the second dose. The sample comes from a study of T cell responses to AZD1222 COVID-19 vaccine (dated by TCRdb to the early 2020s). Study-wide context: Because spike-specific TCR depth and breadth did not differ between the two schedules, AZD1222 recipients who got a second dose at roughly 4 weeks were pooled with those who got a second dose at roughly 12 weeks. A total of approximately 240 trial participants underwent TCR sequencing, of whom some 210 received two doses of AZD1222 and about 25 received two doses of the MenACWY control vaccine. Trial participants were enrolled by age into subgroups of 18-55, 56-69 and 70-plus years, and roughly 150, 30 and 60 TCR-sequenced participants, respectively, were included in these subgroups. The paper as a whole reports these results and caveats: Conclusions about previously exposed vaccinees were limited because only a handful of AZD1222 recipients were SARS-CoV-2 seropositive at baseline. Vaccine-associated CD4 TCRs spanned the whole spike protein, with dominant responses in regions 160-218 and 743-854. Reportedly, close to half of the unique spike-specific TCRs recognized epitopes lying outside the regions that are mutated in the B.1.351 and B.1.1.7 variants. The 56-69-year group was small, and its depth increase did not reach significance, likely because of low power. A significant rise in spike-specific TCR breadth and depth was observed after two AZD1222 doses relative to day 0 and relative to MenACWY recipients. Because no day 14 peak-response samples were available, the repertoires could be characterized only after the peak T cell response. Participants were mostly white British, with more females than males. The authors suggested clonal diversity may have been underestimated.

The CDR3 regions of human TCRbeta chains were subjected to immunosequencing. Per the source publication's procedure: TCRs in the repertoires were matched against a reference library of SARS-CoV-2-specific TCRs that had been generated with the MIRA antigen-specificity platform. Breadth meant the fraction of unique TCRs that were SARS-CoV-2-associated, whereas depth meant the fraction of total T cells that were SARS-CoV-2-associated. Using the MIRA data, every spike-specific TCR was mapped to the spike region that the TCR reacted to and assigned to either a CD4 or a CD8 class. Log10-transformed breadth and depth values were compared by one-way ANOVA with Sidak's multiple comparisons tests. TCRdb stores this immuneACCESS table with in-frame sequences only. Part of the clones is absent; in the studies checked, under half of the shortfall reflects unresolved V genes, and no reason is known for the rest. Clone size and the V and J calls come from that table; the DNA yielded D and trimming. The sample table lists around 190,000 clones, approximately 86% of them with a count of one. The ten top clones hold approximately 0.5% of the sample.

The germline V gene provides CDR1 LGHNA and CDR2 YNFKEQ. For this chain, trimming is 0 bases at the V end and 7 bases at the J end, and the number of junction bases without a gene match is 11. Including cysteine and phenylalanine, the CDR3 has 17 amino acids. Left in the record is the CDR3 DNA by itself, 51 bases read in frame from the first base. The sequence came from an adult in good health. The chain employs TRBV4-2 and TRBJ2-2; TRBD1 matches 7 bases in the middle. This sample comprised peripheral blood, obtained on day 0 of AZD1222 vaccination. The CDR3 is CASSQESATGRVGELFF. The nucleotide sequence is TGTGCCAGCAGCCAAGAATCCGCGACAGGGCGGGTCGGGGAGCTGTTTTTT.